Listed below are T cell receptor beta chains from one sample, sequenced in a study of blood T cell repertoires in COVID-19. Data came from immunoSEQ multiplex PCR; TCRdb stores just in-frame clones and leaves some out. The data show 65,000 to 95,000 clones, with about 73% seen just once and 5.7% held by the top ten. The sample comprised peripheral blood. These TCRs come from a man in his fifties with active or convalescent COVID-19. The CDR3 runs from the conserved cysteine through the conserved F or W. The D gene is left open where the match is weak. Size values are once, few and many counts, or a class for expanded clones, and some rows have none.

d_call	clone_size	v_call	j_call	cdr3_aa	cdr3_nt
TRBD2	.	TRBV7-9	TRBJ2-3	CASSLLGASGARDTQYF	TGTGCCAGCAGCTTATTAGGGGCTAGCGGGGCGAGGGATACGCAGTATTTT
TRBD2	.	TRBV29-1	TRBJ2-3	CSVEVAGDYTDTQYF	TGCAGCGTTGAAGTAGCGGGAGACTACACAGATACGCAGTATTTT
TRBD2	.	TRBV10-3	TRBJ2-3	CAISEPTSGGAGTDTQYF	TGTGCCATCAGTGAGCCGACTAGCGGGGGGGCGGGCACAGATACGCAGTATTTT
.	.	TRBV7-3	TRBJ2-5	CASRRTGESQETQYF	TGTGCCAGCAGGCGTACGGGGGAGAGCCAAGAGACCCAGTACTTC
.	few	TRBV7-2	TRBJ1-5	CASSPRGLFSNQPQHF	TGTGCCAGCAGCCCCAGGGGCCTCTTTAGCAATCAGCCCCAGCATTTT
.	.	TRBV9	TRBJ2-2	CASSVASWTGGRGTGELFF	TGTGCCAGCAGCGTAGCCAGTTGGACGGGGGGCCGGGGCACCGGGGAGCTGTTTTTT
TRBD1	once	TRBV10-3	TRBJ1-2	CAIPDRGNYGYTF	TGTGCCATTCCCGACAGGGGTAACTATGGCTACACCTTC
.	.	TRBV7-3	TRBJ2-1	CASMRGPAYNEQFF	TGTGCCAGCATGCGGGGGCCTGCATACAATGAGCAGTTCTTC
TRBD2	.	TRBV9	TRBJ2-7	CASSALAGAAPHEQYF	TGTGCCAGCAGCGCACTAGCGGGGGCCGCCCCCCACGAGCAGTACTTC
.	once	TRBV3-1/TRBV3-2	TRBJ1-6	CASSPQVYNSPLHF	TGTGCCAGCAGCCCGCAGGTGTATAATTCACCCCTCCACTTT
TRBD2	.	TRBV6-6	TRBJ2-6	CASSSTTRTSLDSGANVLTF	TGTGCCAGCAGCTCTACAACCCGGACTAGCCTCGACTCTGGGGCCAACGTCCTGACTTTC
.	.	TRBV3-1/TRBV3-2	TRBJ2-7	CASSQMGGEQYF	TGTGCCAGCAGCCAAATGGGGGGCGAGCAGTACTTC
.	few	TRBV21-1	TRBJ2-2	CASSKEGGSNTGELFF	TGTGCCAGCAGCAAAGAAGGGGGCTCGAACACCGGGGAGCTGTTTTTT
.	.	TRBV18	TRBJ2-2	CASSPSRGETGELFF	TGTGCCAGCTCACCAAGCAGGGGGGAAACCGGGGAGCTGTTTTTT
.	.	TRBV18	TRBJ1-4	CASSGQMNEKLFF	TGTGCCAGCTCGGGACAAATGAATGAAAAACTGTTTTTT
TRBD1	few	TRBV5-8	TRBJ2-7	CASSTHRGQDEQYF	TGTGCCAGCAGCACTCACAGGGGGCAAGACGAGCAGTACTTC
.	.	TRBV10-3	TRBJ2-5	CAISELGRPGETQYF	TGTGCCATCAGTGAGTTAGGCCGCCCCGGGGAGACCCAGTACTTC
.	.	TRBV10-3	TRBJ1-5	CAISRQNSNQPQHF	TGTGCCATCAGCCGACAGAATAGCAATCAGCCCCAGCATTTT
.	once	TRBV5-1	TRBJ1-1	CASSSGQWETEAFF	TGCGCCAGCAGCTCCGGACAGTGGGAGACTGAAGCTTTCTTT
.	.	TRBV6-2/TRBV6-3	TRBJ1-2	CASSQDSIYGYTF	TGTGCCAGCAGCCAGGACAGCATCTATGGCTACACCTTC
TRBD2	few	TRBV9	TRBJ2-2	CASERAGLGTGELFF	TGTGCCAGTGAACGAGCGGGGTTGGGCACCGGGGAGCTGTTTTTT
.	.	TRBV7-9	TRBJ2-2	CASSLISRGSTGELFF	TGTGCCAGCAGCTTAATTTCCCGGGGGTCCACCGGGGAGCTGTTTTTT
TRBD1	.	TRBV28	TRBJ1-1	CASSSPGQGRQAFF	TGTGCCAGCAGTTCGCCAGGACAGGGGAGACAAGCTTTCTTT
.	once	TRBV7-9	TRBJ2-7	CASRDTGFADEQYF	TGTGCCAGCAGGGATACAGGGTTTGCGGACGAGCAGTACTTC
TRBD1	once	TRBV13	TRBJ1-6	CASSSVSGTVDSYNSPLHF	TGTGCCAGCAGCTCTGTATCCGGGACAGTGGACTCCTATAATTCACCCCTCCACTTT
TRBD2	few	TRBV7-9	TRBJ2-1	CASSTTSGGIGNEQFF	TGTGCCAGCAGCACGACTAGCGGGGGGATTGGCAATGAGCAGTTCTTC
.	.	TRBV7-7	TRBJ2-5	CASSLANGGLETQYF	TGTGCCAGCAGCCTCGCTAACGGGGGGCTTGAGACCCAGTACTTC
TRBD1	.	TRBV3-1/TRBV3-2	TRBJ2-2	CASSLRDRATGELFF	TGTGCCAGCAGCTTACGGGACAGGGCTACCGGGGAGCTGTTTTTT
TRBD2	.	TRBV5-4	TRBJ2-5	CASSLRLAGAGIQETQYF	TGTGCCAGCAGCTTGCGACTAGCGGGGGCCGGAATCCAAGAGACCCAGTACTTC
.	.	TRBV7-2	TRBJ1-1	CASSLDWTALTEAFF	TGTGCCAGCAGCTTAGACTGGACAGCTCTCACTGAAGCTTTCTTT
.	.	TRBV29-1	TRBJ1-1	CSVVLPGEAFF	TGCAGCGTTGTTCTACCTGGGGAGGCTTTCTTT
TRBD1	.	TRBV5-1	TRBJ2-2	CASSQGQVGTGELFF	TGCGCCAGCAGTCAAGGACAGGTGGGCACCGGGGAGCTGTTTTTT
.	.	TRBV7-2	TRBJ2-3	CASSFAAGTQDTQYF	TGTGCCAGCAGCTTTGCGGCGGGTACACAAGATACGCAGTATTTT
TRBD1	.	TRBV6-5	TRBJ2-1	CASSPRDRMDNEQFF	TGTGCCAGCAGTCCTAGGGACAGGATGGACAATGAGCAGTTCTTC